This T cell receptor (beta chain) was sequenced for a study of T-cell memory formation after mild COVID-19. This clonotype was seen a few times. Trimming pared 5 bases from V and 1 base from J, leaving 8 bases between. The germline V gene encodes CDR1 LNHDA and CDR2 SQIVND (reference sequence). This CDR3 contains 13 residues. A single record per CDR3 protein comes from TCRdb applying MiXCR to the 5' RACE reads. The sample consists of roughly 180,000 distinct CDR3 sequences, less than 20% of them appearing once. The sequence was obtained from a man younger than 30 who had mild COVID-19 (a few samples of this study predate the infection). Cell type and time point are not known. The V gene is TRBV19, the J gene TRBJ2-5; D call uncertain. The sequencing input was PBMCs or a T cell subset sorted from them (not recorded which). CDR3 loop: CASSGVIQETQYF. CDR3 in DNA: TGTGCCAGTAGTGGTGTGATCCAAGAGACCCAGTACTTC.